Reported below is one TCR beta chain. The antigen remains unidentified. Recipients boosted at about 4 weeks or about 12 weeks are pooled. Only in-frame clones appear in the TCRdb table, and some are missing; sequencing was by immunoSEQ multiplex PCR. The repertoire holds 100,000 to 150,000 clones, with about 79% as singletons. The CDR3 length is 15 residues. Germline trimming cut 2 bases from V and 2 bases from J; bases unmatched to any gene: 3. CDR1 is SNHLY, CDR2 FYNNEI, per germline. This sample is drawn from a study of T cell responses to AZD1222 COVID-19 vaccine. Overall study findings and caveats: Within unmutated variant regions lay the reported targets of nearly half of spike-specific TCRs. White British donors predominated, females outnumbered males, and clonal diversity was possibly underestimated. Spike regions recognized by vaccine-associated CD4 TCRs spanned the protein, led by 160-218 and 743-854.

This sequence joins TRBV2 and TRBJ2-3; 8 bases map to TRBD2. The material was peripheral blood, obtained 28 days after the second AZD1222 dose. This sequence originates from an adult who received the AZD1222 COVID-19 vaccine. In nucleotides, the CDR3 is TGTGCCAGCAGTGAACGCGGGGGGACCACAGATACGCAGTATTTT. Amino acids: CASSERGGTTDTQYF.